This entry lists 3 T cell receptor beta chains sequenced from one sample in a study of blood T cell repertoires in COVID-19. The table came from immunoSEQ multiplex PCR; TCRdb's copy has only in-frame clones and leaves some out. This table has about 200,000 clones, around 84% appearing once. What was sequenced was PBMCs or T cells enriched from blood (not recorded which). Receptor source: a man aged 35 to 55 who had recovered from COVID-19.

This clone was picked up one time. The rearrangement joins TRBV4-2 to TRBJ1-5; TRBD1 aligns across 7 bases. V trimming: 1 base; J trimming: 0 bases; junction bases outside the gene matches: 3. The CDR3 is 16 residues long. CDR1 and CDR2 from the germline V gene are LGHNA and YNFKEQ. Here the CDR3 DNA reads TGTGCCAGCAGCCAAGTCGGACAGGCTAGCAATCAGCCCCAGCATTTT. It is translated as CASSQVGQASNQPQHF.

V usage is TRBV6-2 or TRBV6-3 and J usage is TRBJ2-7; the match to TRBD1 covers 9 bases. CDR3 length: 14 amino acids. Germline loops: CDR1 MNHEY, CDR2 SVGEGT. The V gene end was trimmed by 5 bases and the J gene end by 2 bases; junction bases not matched to a gene: 4. CDR3 loop: CASSRQGEPYEQYF. The DNA of the CDR3 is TGTGCCAGCAGTAGACAGGGGGAGCCCTACGAGCAGTACTTC.

This chain links TRBV27 with TRBJ2-5; D remains unclear. The germline gives CDR1 MNHEY, CDR2 SMNVEV (reference sequence). There are 12 residues in the CDR3. V lost 3 bases and J lost 4, with 6 bases in between. Here the CDR3 reads CASSFNRETQYF. The CDR3 coding sequence is TGTGCCAGCAGTTTTAACAGAGAGACCCAGTACTTC.